This T cell receptor (beta chain) was profiled in a study of control samples from healthy donors and cancer patients. Profiled with immunoSEQ multiplex PCR; TCRdb holds only in-frame clones, not every one. The repertoire consists of approximately 87,000 clones, with around 92% occurring once and the leading ten covering approximately 16%. The CDR3 has 17 amino acids. CDR1 and CDR2 from the germline V gene are MGHRA and YSYEKL. Trimming at V came to 1 base and at J to 9 bases, leaving 10 bases not matched to a gene. This TCR was recovered from a man in his fifties or sixties in good health. The chain links TRBV4-1 to TRBJ2-1; 12 positions match TRBD2. Sequenced sample: blood. CDR3 bases: TGCGCCAGCAGCCAAGTTCTGGTCGGACTAGCGGGGACTGAGCAGTTCTTC. It translates to CASSQVLVGLAGTEQFF.